The present TCR beta chain was sequenced within a study of blood T cells in healthy people across ages. For the second PCR, which ran for roughly 6 to 11 cycles, a sample-barcoded 5' primer and a J-beta primer mix were used. TCRdb called the 5' RACE reads again in MiXCR, with one record for every CDR3 protein. The table lists about 570,000 distinct CDR3 sequences, roughly a quarter of them singletons, with around 18% in the top ten. Germline CDR1 is SGHTA and CDR2 is FQGNSA. The CDR3 is 15 amino acids. The ends were cut back, 1 base at V and 4 bases at J, with 13 bases in the middle. RNA extraction gave at least 5.5 micrograms of total RNA per sample. Only a few counts were recorded for this clonotype.

This TCR came from a woman aged 70 to 79 in good health. This chain links TRBV7-2 with TRBJ1-2; possibly TRBD1 for D (5 bases). Sequencing used blood. The DNA for the CDR3 is TGTGCCAGCAGCTTAGTTGAGAGTGGGGGCTATGGCTACACCTTC. It yields the protein CASSLVESGGYGYTF.